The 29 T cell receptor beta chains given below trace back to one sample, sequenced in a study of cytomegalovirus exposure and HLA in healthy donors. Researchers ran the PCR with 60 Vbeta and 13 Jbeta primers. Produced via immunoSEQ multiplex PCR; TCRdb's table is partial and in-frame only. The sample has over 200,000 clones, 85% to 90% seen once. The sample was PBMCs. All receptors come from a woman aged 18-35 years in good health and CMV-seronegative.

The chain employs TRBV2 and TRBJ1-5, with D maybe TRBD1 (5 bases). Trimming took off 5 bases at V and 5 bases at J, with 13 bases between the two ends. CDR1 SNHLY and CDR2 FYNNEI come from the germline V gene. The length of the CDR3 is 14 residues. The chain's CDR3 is CASSSRGSHQPQHF. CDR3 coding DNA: TGTGCCAGCAGTTCTCGGGGGAGCCATCAGCCCCAGCATTTT. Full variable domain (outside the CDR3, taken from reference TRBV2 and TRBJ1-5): EPEVTQTPSHQVTQMGQEVILRCVPISNHLYFYWYRQILGQKVEFLVSFYNNEISEKSEIFDDQFSVERPDGSNFTLKIRSTKLEDSAMYFCASSSRGSHQPQHFGDGTRLSIL.

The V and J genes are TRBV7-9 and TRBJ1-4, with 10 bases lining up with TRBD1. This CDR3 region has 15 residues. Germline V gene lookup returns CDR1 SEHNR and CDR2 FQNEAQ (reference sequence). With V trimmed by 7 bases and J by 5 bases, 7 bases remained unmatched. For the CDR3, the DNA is TGTGCCAGCACCTACCAGGGACAGGGGAATGAAAAACTGTTTTTT. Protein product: CASTYQGQGNEKLFF. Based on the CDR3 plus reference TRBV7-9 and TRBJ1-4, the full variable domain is DTGVSQNPRHKITKRGQNVTFRCDPISEHNRLYWYRQTLGQGPEFLTYFQNEAQLEKSRLLSDRFSAERPKGSFSTLEIQRTEQGDSAMYLCASTYQGQGNEKLFFGSGTQLSVL.

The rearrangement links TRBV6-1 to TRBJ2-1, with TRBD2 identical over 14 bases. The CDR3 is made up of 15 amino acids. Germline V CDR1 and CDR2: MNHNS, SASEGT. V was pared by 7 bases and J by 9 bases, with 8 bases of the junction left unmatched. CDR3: CASTTTSGGVGEQFF. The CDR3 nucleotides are TGTGCCAGCACTACGACTAGCGGGGGGGTAGGTGAGCAGTTCTTC.

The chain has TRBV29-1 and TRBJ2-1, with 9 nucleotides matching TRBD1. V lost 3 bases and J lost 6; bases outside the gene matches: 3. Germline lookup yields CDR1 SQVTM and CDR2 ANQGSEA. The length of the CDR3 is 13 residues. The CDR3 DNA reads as TGCAGCGTTGACAGACAGGGGGGCAATGAGCAGTTCTTC. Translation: CSVDRQGGNEQFF.

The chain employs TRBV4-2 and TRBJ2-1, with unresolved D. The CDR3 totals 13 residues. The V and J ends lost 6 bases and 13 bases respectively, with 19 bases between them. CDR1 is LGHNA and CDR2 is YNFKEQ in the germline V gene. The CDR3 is CASRHASSRSQFF. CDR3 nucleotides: TGTGCCAGCAGACACGCTTCCTCCCGATCCCAGTTCTTC.

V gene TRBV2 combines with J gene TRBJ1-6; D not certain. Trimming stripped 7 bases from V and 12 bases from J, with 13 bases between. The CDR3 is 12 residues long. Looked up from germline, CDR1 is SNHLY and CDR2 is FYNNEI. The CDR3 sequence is CASNGSQRPLHF. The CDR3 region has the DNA TGTGCCAGCAACGGAAGCCAGCGACCCCTCCACTTT.

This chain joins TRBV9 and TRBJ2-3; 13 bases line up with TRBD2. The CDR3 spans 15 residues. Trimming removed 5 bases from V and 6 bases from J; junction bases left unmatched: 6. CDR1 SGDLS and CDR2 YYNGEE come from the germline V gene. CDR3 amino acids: CASSETSGRWDTQYF. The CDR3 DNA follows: TGTGCCAGCAGTGAGACTAGCGGGAGGTGGGATACGCAGTATTTT.

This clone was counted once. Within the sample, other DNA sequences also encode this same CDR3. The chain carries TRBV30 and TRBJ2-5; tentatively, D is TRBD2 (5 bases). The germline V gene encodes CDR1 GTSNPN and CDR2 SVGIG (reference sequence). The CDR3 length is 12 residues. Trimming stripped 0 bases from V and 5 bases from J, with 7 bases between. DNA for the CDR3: TGTGCCTGGAGTGTTAGCGTGGAGACCCAGTACTTC. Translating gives CAWSVSVETQYF.

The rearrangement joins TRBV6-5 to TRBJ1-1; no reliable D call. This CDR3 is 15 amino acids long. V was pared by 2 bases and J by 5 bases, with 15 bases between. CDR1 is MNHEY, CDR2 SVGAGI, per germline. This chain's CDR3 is CASSYAGMETTEAFF. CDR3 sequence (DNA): TGTGCCAGCAGTTACGCGGGGATGGAAACAACTGAAGCTTTCTTT.

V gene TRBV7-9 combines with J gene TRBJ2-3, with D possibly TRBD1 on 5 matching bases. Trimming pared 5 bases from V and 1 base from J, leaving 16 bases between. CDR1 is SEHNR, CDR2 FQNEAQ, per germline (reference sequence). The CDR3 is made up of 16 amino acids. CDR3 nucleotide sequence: TGTGCCAGCAGCCCTCATCCTGGGGCGGGCACAGATACGCAGTATTTT. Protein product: CASSPHPGAGTDTQYF.

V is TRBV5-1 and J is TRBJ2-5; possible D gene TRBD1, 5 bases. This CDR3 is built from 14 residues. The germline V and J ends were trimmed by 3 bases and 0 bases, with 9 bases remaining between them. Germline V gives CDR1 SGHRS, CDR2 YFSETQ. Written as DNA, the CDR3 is TGCGCCAGCAGCTATCAGGGTTACCAAGAGACCCAGTACTTC. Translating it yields CASSYQGYQETQYF.

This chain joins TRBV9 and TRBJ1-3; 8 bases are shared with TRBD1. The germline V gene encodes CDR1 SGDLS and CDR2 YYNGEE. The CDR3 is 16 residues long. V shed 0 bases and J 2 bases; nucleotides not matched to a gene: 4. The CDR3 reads CASSVEGQGPGNTIYF. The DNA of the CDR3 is TGTGCCAGCAGCGTAGAAGGACAGGGACCTGGAAACACCATATATTTT.

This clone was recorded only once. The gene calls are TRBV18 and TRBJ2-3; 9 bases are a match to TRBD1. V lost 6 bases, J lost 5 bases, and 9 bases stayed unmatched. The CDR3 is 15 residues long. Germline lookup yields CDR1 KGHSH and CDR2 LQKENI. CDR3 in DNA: TGTGCCAGCTCTCGTACGGGACAGGGTTTAGATACGCAGTATTTT. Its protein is CASSRTGQGLDTQYF.

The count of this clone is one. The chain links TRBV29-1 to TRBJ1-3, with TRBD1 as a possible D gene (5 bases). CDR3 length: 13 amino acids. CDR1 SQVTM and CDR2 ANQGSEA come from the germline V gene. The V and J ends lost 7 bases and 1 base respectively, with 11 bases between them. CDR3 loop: CSAGGGSGNTIYF. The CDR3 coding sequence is TGCAGCGCCGGGGGGGGTTCTGGAAACACCATATATTTT.

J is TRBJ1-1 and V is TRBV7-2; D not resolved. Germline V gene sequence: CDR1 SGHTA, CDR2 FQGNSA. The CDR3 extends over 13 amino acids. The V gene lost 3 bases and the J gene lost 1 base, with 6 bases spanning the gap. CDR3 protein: CASSLWQNTEAFF. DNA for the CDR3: TGTGCCAGCAGCTTGTGGCAGAACACTGAAGCTTTCTTT.

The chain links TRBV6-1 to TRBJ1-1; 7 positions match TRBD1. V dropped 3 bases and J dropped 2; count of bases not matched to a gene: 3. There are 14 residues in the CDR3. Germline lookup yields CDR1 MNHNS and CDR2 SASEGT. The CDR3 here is CASSDRTGNTEAFF. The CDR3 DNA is TGTGCCAGCAGTGATCGGACAGGAAACACTGAAGCTTTCTTT.

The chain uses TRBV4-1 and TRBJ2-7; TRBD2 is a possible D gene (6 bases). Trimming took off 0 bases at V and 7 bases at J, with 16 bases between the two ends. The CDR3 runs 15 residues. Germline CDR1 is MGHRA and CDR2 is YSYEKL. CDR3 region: CASSQDVGVRGEQYF. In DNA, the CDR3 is TGCGCCAGCAGCCAAGACGTGGGGGTCCGGGGGGAGCAGTACTTC.

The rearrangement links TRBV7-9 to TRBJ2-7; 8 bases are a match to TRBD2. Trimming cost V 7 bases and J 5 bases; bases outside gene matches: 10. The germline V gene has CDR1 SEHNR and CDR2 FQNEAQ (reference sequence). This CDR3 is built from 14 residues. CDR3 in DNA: TGTGCCAGCACCCCCCCGGGGGGGGACAACGAGCAGTACTTC. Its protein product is CASTPPGGDNEQYF.

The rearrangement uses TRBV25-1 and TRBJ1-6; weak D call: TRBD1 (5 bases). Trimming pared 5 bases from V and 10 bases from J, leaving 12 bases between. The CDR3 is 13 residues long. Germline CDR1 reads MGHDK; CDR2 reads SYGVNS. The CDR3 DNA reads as TGTGCCAGCAGTATAACCAGGGAATCACCCCTCCACTTT. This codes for CASSITRESPLHF. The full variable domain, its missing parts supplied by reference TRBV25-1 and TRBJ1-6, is EADIYQTPRYLVIGTGKKITLECSQTMGHDKMYWYQQDPGMELHLIHYSYGVNSTEKGDLSSESTVSRIRTEHFPLTLESARPSHTSQYLCASSITRESPLHFGNGTRLTVT.

The CDR3 reads CASSRGTGGSYEQYF. The DNA for the CDR3 is TGTGCCAGCAGCAGAGGGACAGGGGGATCCTACGAGCAGTACTTC. The genes are TRBV6-5 and TRBJ2-7; 11 nucleotides line up with TRBD1. This CDR3 comprises 15 residues. Germline trimming cut 6 bases from V and 1 base from J; bases unmatched to any gene: 5. The germline V gene encodes CDR1 MNHEY and CDR2 SVGAGI.

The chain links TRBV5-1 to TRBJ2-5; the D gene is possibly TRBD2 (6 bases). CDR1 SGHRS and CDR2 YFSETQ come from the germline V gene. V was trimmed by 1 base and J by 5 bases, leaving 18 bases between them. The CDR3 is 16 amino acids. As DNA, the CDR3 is TGCGCCAGCAGCTTGACGGGCGGGAATGTCGTGGAGACCCAGTACTTC. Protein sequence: CASSLTGGNVVETQYF.

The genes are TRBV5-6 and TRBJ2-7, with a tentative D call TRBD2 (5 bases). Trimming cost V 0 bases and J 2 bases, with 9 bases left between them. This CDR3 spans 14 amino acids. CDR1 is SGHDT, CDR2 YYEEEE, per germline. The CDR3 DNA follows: TGTGCCAGCAGCTTGGTTAGCGTGACCTACGAGCAGTACTTC. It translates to CASSLVSVTYEQYF. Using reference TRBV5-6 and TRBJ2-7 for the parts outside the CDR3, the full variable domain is DAGVTQSPTHLIKTRGQQVTLRCSPKSGHDTVSWYQQALGQGPQFIFQYYEEEERQRGNFPDRFSGHQFPNYSSELNVNALLLGDSALYLCASSLVSVTYEQYFGPGTRLTVT.

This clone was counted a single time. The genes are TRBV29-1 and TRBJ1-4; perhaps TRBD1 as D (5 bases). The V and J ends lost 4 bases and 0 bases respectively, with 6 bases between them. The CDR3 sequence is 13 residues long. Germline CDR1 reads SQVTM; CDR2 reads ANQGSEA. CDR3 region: CSVAGATNEKLFF. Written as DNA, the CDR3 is TGCAGCGTTGCGGGGGCAACTAATGAAAAACTGTTTTTT.

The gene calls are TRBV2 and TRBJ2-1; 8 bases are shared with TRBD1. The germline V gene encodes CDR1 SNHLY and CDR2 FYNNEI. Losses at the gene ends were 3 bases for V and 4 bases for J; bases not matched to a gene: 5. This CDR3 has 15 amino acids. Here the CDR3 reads CASSDLGQDYNEQFF. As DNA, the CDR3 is TGTGCCAGCAGTGATCTGGGACAGGATTACAATGAGCAGTTCTTC. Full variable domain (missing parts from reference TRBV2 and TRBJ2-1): EPEVTQTPSHQVTQMGQEVILRCVPISNHLYFYWYRQILGQKVEFLVSFYNNEISEKSEIFDDQFSVERPDGSNFTLKIRSTKLEDSAMYFCASSDLGQDYNEQFFGPGTRLTVL.

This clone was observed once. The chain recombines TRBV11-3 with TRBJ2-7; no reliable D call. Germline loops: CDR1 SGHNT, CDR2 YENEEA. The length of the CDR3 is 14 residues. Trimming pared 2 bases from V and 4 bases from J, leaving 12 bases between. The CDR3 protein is CASSLSVITYEQYF. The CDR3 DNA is TGTGCCAGCAGCTTATCCGTGATAACATACGAGCAGTACTTC.

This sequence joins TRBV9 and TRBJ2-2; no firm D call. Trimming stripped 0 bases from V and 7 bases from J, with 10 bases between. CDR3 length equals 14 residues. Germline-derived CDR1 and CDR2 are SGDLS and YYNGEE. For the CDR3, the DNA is TGTGCCAGCAGCGTAGCGCCACTTGGCGGGGAGCTGTTTTTT. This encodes CASSVAPLGGELFF.

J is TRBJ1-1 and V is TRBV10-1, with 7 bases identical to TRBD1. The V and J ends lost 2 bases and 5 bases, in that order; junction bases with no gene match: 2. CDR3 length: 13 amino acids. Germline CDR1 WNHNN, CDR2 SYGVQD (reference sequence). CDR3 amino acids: CASSEQTGTEAFF. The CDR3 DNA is TGCGCCAGCAGTGAGCAGACAGGGACTGAAGCTTTCTTT.

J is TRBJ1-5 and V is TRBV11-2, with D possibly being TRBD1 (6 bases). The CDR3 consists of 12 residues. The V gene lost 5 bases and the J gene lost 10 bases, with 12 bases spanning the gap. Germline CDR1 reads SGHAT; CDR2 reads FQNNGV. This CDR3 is CASSHLGGPQHF. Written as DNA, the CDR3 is TGTGCCAGCAGCCACCTAGGGGGTCCCCAGCATTTT.

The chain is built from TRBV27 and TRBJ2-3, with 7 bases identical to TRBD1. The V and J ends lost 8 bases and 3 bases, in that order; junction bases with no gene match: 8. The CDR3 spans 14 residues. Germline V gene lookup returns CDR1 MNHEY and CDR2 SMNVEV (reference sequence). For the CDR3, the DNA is TGTGCCAGCCGGAGACAGGGTCGGACAGATACGCAGTATTTT. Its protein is CASRRQGRTDTQYF.